This passage covers 9 T cell receptor beta chains from one sample sequenced in a study of blood T cell repertoires in COVID-19. Generated by immunoSEQ multiplex PCR, the TCRdb table keeps only in-frame clones and is missing some. Among fewer than 150,000 clones, about 80% were seen once, and the ten largest hold around 17%. Sequenced material: peripheral blood. These receptors were obtained from a woman between 50 and 59 years old with acute or convalescent COVID-19.

The chain has TRBV5-8 and TRBJ1-2; 10 bases map to TRBD1. This CDR3 has 14 amino acids. The V and J ends lost 5 bases and 4 bases, in that order; junction bases with no gene match: 5. Germline CDR1 is SGHTS and CDR2 is YDEGEE. The CDR3 sequence is CASRNRTGGYGYTF. The CDR3 nucleotides read TGTGCCAGCAGAAATAGGACAGGGGGCTATGGCTACACCTTC.

There are a few counts of this clone. The gene calls are TRBV19 and TRBJ1-4; D remains ambiguous. CDR1 and CDR2 from the germline V gene are LNHDA and SQIVND (reference sequence). V was cut by 1 base and J by 9 bases, with 12 bases left in between. This CDR3 is 14 amino acids long. This chain's CDR3 is CASSIATGGQKLFF. The CDR3 DNA reads TGTGCCAGTAGTATAGCGACGGGCGGGCAAAAACTGTTTTTT.

The chain recombines TRBV19 with TRBJ1-1, with D possibly TRBD1 on 5 matching bases. The CDR3 spans 15 residues. V lost 3 bases and J 1 base, leaving 12 bases between the germline ends. Germline values: CDR1 LNHDA, CDR2 SQIVND (reference sequence). As DNA, the CDR3 is TGTGCCAGTAGTATGGGAAGGGGTAAGAACACTGAAGCTTTCTTT. The encoded protein is CASSMGRGKNTEAFF.

J is TRBJ1-5 and V is TRBV6-2 or TRBV6-3, with 7 bases that match TRBD1. CDR1 is MNHEY and CDR2 is SVGEGT in the germline V gene. V lost 5 bases, J lost 5 bases, and 12 bases stayed unmatched. The CDR3 spans 16 residues. CDR3 coding DNA: TGTGCCAGCAGTAGCAACCGTGGACAGGAGGATCAGCCCCAGCATTTT. Protein sequence: CASSSNRGQEDQPQHF.

The chain joins TRBV30 to TRBJ1-6, with 9 nucleotides matching TRBD1. Per germline, CDR1 GTSNPN and CDR2 SVGIG (reference sequence). This CDR3 has 17 amino acids. The ends lost 4 bases at V and 7 bases at J; junction bases unmatched: 14. The CDR3 loop is CAWTPTTGTGRNSPLHF. The CDR3 DNA follows: TGTGCCTGGACCCCAACTACCGGGACAGGGAGAAATTCACCCCTCCACTTT. Full variable domain (rest looked up from reference TRBV30 and TRBJ1-6): SQTIHQWPATLVQPVGSPLSLECTVEGTSNPNLYWYRQAAGRGLQLLFYSVGIGQISSEVPQNLSASRPQDRQFILSSKKLLLSDSGFYLCAWTPTTGTGRNSPLHFGNGTRLTVT.

As regards this clone: Other DNA sequences in the same sample also yield this CDR3. The V and J genes are TRBV5-1 and TRBJ1-2, with 7 bases aligning to TRBD1. Germline V gives CDR1 SGHRS, CDR2 YFSETQ. This CDR3 contains 14 residues. Trimming at V came to 0 bases and at J to 4 bases, leaving 3 bases not matched to a gene. The CDR3 DNA sequence: TGCGCCAGCAGCTTGGACAGGGGCTCCTATGGCTACACCTTC. Amino acids: CASSLDRGSYGYTF.

This clone was detected once. CDR3 sequence reads: CASSLNVQGKDTQYF. CDR3 nucleotides: TGCGCCAGCAGCTTGAATGTTCAGGGCAAAGATACGCAGTATTTT. V gene TRBV5-1 combines with J gene TRBJ2-3; TRBD1 might be the D (5 bases). CDR1 is SGHRS and CDR2 is YFSETQ in the germline V gene. V was clipped by 1 base and J by 5 bases, with 14 bases between them. The CDR3 covers 15 residues.

This chain connects TRBV3-1 (or the pseudogene TRBV3-2) to TRBJ1-5; tentatively, D is TRBD1 (6 bases). V was pared by 1 base and J by 6 bases, with 13 bases between. The CDR3 sequence is 15 residues long. Germline CDR1 LGHDT, CDR2 YNNKEL (reference sequence). Here the CDR3 DNA reads TGTGCCAGCAGCCAAGGACCTCAGGGGCCTCAGCCCCAGCATTTT. Its protein product is CASSQGPQGPQPQHF.

The chain joins TRBV5-5 to TRBJ2-7, with 7 bases that match TRBD1. Germline CDR1 is SGHKS and CDR2 is YYEKEE (reference sequence). V shed 4 bases, J shed 1 base, and the junction held 11 bases outside the gene matches. CDR3 length: 16 residues. CDR3 amino acids: CASSRTPGQKSYEQYF. CDR3 nucleotides: TGTGCCAGCAGCCGGACGCCGGGACAGAAATCCTACGAGCAGTACTTC.